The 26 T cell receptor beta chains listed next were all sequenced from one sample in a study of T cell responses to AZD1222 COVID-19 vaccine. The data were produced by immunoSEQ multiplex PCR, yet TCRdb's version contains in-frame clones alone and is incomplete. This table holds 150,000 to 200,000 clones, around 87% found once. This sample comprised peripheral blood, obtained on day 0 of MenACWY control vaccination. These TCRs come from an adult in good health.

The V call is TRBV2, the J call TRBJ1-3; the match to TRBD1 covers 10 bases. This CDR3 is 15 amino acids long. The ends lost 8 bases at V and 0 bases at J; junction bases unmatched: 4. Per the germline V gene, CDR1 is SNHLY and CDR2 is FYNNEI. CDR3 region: CASAGTGVSGNTIYF. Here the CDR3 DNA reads TGTGCCAGCGCGGGGACAGGGGTCTCTGGAAACACCATATATTTT.

In DNA, the CDR3 is TGCAGCTGCACAGGGGGCGCGGATGGAAACACCATATATTTT. Protein: CSCTGGADGNTIYF. V is TRBV29-1 and J is TRBJ1-3; 9 nucleotides agree with TRBD1. CDR1 and CDR2 (germline): SQVTM, ANQGSEA. This CDR3 is built from 14 residues. Trimming removed 8 bases from V and 3 bases from J; junction bases left unmatched: 8.

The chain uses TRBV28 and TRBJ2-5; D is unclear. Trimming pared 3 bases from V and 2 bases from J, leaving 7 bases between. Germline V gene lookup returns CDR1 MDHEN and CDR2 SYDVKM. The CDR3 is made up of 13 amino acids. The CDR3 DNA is TGTGCCAGCAGTTTCAGGATTCAAGAGACCCAGTACTTC. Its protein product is CASSFRIQETQYF. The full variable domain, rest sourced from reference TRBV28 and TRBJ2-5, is DVKVTQSSRYLVKRTGEKVFLECVQDMDHENMFWYRQDPGLGLRLIYFSYDVKMKEKGDIPEGYSVSREKKERFSLILESASTNQTSMYLCASSFRIQETQYFGPGTRLLVL.

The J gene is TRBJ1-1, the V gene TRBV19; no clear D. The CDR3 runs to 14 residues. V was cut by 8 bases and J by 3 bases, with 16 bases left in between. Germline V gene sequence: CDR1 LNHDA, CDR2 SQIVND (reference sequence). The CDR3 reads CASVLSIFDTEAFF. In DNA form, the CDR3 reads TGTGCCAGTGTCCTCTCCATCTTCGACACTGAAGCTTTCTTT.

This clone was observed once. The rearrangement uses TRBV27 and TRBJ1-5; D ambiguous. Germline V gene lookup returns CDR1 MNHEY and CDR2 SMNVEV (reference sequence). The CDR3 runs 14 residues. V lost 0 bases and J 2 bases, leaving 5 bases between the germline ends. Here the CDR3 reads CASSLSGGNQPQHF. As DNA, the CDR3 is TGTGCCAGCAGTTTATCCGGGGGCAATCAGCCCCAGCATTTT.

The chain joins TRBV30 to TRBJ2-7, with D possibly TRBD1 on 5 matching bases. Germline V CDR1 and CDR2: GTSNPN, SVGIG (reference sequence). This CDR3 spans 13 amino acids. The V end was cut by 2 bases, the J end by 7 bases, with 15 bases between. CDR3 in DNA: TGTGCCTGGAGTCGGCACAGGCTCCTGGAGCAGTACTTC. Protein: CAWSRHRLLEQYF. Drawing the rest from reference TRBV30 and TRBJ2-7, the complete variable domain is SQTIHQWPATLVQPVGSPLSLECTVEGTSNPNLYWYRQAAGRGLQLLFYSVGIGQISSEVPQNLSASRPQDRQFILSSKKLLLSDSGFYLCAWSRHRLLEQYFGPGTRLTVT.

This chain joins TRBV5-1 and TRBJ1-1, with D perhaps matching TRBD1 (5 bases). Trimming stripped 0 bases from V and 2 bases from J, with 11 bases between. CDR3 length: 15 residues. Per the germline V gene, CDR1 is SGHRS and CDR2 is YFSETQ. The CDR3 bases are TGCGCCAGCAGCTTGGGCCAGGGATTAAACACTGAAGCTTTCTTT. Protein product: CASSLGQGLNTEAFF.

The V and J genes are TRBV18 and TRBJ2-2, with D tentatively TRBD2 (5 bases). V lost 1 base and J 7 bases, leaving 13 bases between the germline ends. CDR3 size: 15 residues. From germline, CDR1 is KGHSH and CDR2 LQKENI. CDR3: CASSPLPRAGGELFF. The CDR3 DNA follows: TGTGCCAGCTCACCACTGCCGAGGGCCGGCGGGGAGCTGTTTTTT. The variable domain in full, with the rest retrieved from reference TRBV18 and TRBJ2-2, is NAGVMQNPRHLVRRRGQEARLRCSPMKGHSHVYWYRQLPEEGLKFMVYLQKENIIDESGMPKERFSAEFPKEGPSILRIQQVVRGDSAAYFCASSPLPRAGGELFFGEGSRLTVL.

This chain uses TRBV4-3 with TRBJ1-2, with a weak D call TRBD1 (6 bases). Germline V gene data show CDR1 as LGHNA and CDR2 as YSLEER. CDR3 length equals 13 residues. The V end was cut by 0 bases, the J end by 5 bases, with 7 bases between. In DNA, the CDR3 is TGCGCCAGCAGCCAAGAAGGGGGGTATGGCTACACCTTC. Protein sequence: CASSQEGGYGYTF.

The CDR3 bases are TGTGCCAGCAGCGTAGATTGGCTCCAGCCCCAGCATTTT. Residues: CASSVDWLQPQHF. The rearrangement joins TRBV9 to TRBJ1-5; D unclear. V was cut by 0 bases and J by 7 bases, with 8 bases left in between. This CDR3 region has 13 residues. Germline CDR1 reads SGDLS; CDR2 reads YYNGEE.

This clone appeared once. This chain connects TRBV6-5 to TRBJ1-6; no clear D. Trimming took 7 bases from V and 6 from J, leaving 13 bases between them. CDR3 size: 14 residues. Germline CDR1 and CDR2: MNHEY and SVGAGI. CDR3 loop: CASKASGVNSPLHF. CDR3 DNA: TGTGCCAGCAAGGCCTCCGGGGTTAATTCACCCCTCCACTTT.

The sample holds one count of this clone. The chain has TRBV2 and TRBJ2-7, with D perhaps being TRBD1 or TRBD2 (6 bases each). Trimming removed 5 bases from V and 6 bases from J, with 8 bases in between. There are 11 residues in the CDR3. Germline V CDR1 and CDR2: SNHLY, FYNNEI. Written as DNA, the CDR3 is TGTGCCAGCAGTCGGGGGCGCGAGCAGTACTTC. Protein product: CASSRGREQYF. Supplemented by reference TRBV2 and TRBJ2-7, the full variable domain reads EPEVTQTPSHQVTQMGQEVILRCVPISNHLYFYWYRQILGQKVEFLVSFYNNEISEKSEIFDDQFSVERPDGSNFTLKIRSTKLEDSAMYFCASSRGREQYFGPGTRLTVT.

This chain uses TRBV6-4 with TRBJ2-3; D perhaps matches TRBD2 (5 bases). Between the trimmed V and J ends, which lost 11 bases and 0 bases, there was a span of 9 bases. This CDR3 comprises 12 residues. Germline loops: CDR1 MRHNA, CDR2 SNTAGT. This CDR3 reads CADGISTDTQYF. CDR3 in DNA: TGTGCCGACGGGATTAGCACAGATACGCAGTATTTT.

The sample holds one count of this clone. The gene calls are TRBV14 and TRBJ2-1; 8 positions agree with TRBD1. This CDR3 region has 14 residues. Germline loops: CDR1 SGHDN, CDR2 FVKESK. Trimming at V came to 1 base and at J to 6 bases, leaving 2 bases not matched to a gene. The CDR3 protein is CASSQVQGGNEQFF. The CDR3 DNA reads TGTGCCAGCAGCCAAGTACAGGGGGGCAATGAGCAGTTCTTC.

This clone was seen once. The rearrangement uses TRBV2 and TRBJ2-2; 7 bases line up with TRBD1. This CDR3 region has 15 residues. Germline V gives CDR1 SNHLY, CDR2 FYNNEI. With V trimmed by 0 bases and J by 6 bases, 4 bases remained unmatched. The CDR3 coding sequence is TGTGCCAGCAGTGAAGCGCGCCAGGGGGCCGGGGAGCTGTTTTTT. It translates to CASSEARQGAGELFF.

CDR3 region: CASSQERSGANYEQYF. CDR3 DNA: TGTGCCAGCAGCCAAGAAAGATCTGGGGCCAACTACGAGCAGTACTTC. This chain uses TRBV4-2 with TRBJ2-7; perhaps TRBD1 as D (5 bases). Germline-derived CDR1 and CDR2 are LGHNA and YNFKEQ. V was clipped by 0 bases and J by 3 bases, with 15 bases between them. The CDR3 runs 16 residues.

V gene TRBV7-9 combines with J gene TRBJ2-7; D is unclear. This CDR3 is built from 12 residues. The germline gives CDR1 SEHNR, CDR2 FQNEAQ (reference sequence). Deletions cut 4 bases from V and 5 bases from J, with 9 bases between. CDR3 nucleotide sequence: TGTGCCAGCAGCTCCCGCGGTCACGAGCAGTACTTC. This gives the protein CASSSRGHEQYF.

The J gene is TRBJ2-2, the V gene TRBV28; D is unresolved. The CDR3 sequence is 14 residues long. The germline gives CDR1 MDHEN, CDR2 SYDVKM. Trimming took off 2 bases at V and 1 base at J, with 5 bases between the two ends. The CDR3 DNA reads TGTGCCAGCAGTTTAACACGGAACACCGGGGAGCTGTTTTTT. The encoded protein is CASSLTRNTGELFF.

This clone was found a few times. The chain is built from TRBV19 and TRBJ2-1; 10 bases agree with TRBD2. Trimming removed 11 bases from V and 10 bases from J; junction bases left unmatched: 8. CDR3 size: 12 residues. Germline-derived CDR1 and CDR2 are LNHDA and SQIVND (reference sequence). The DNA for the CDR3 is TGTGCCTCCACGTCGGGACTAGCGGAGCAGTTCTTC. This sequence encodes CASTSGLAEQFF.

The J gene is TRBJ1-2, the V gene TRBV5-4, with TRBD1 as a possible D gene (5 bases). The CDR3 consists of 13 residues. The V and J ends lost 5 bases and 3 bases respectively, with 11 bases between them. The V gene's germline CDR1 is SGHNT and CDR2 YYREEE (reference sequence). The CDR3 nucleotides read TGTGCCAGCAGACTGGGACTTGACTATGGCTACACCTTC. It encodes CASRLGLDYGYTF.

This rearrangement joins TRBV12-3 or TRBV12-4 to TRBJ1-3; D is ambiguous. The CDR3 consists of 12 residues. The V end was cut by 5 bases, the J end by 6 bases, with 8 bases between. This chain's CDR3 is CASSTLPNTIYF. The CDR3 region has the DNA TGTGCCAGCAGTACTCTTCCAAACACCATATATTTT.

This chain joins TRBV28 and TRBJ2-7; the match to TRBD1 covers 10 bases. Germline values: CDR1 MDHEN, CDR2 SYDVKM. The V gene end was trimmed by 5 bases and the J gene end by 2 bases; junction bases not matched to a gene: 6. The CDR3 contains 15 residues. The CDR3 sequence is CASSGTGERAYEQYF. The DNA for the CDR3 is TGTGCCAGCAGTGGGACAGGGGAAAGAGCCTACGAGCAGTACTTC.

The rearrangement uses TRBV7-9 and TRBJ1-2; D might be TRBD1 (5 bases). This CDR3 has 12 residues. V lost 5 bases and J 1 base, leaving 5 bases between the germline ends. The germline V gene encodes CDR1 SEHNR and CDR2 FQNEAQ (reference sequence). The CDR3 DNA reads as TGTGCCAGCAGCGACAGTAACTATGGCTACACCTTC. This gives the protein CASSDSNYGYTF.

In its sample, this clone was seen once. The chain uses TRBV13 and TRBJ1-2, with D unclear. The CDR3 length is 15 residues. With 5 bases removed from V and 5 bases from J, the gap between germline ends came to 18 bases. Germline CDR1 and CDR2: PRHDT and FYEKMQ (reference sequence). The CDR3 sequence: CASSVDAARGYGYTF. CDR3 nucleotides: TGTGCCAGCAGCGTGGACGCAGCGCGAGGGTATGGCTACACCTTC.

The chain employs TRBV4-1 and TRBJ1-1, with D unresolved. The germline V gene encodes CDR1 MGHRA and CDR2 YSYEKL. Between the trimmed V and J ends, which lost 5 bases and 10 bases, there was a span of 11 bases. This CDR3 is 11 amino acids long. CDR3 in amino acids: CASSSGRVAFF. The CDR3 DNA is TGCGCCAGCAGCTCCGGGCGTGTAGCTTTCTTT.

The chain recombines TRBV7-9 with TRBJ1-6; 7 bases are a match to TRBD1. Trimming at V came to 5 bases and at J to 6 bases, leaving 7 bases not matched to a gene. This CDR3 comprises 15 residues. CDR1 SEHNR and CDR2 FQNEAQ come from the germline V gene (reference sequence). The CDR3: CASSPGGQINSPLHF. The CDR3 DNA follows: TGTGCCAGCAGCCCCGGGGGACAGATTAATTCACCCCTCCACTTT.